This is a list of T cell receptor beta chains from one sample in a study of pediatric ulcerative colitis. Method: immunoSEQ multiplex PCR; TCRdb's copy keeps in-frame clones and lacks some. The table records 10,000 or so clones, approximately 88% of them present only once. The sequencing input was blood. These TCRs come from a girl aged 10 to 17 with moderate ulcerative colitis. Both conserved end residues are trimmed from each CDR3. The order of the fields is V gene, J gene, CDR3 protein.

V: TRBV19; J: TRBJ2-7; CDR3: ASSIGRGRNHEQY
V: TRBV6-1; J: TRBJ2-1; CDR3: ASRGLRAGYNEQF
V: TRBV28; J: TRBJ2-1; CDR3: ASSYGGTSGRARYNEQF
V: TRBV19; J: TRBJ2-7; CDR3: ASSIYRGDEQY
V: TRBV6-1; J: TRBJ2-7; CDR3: ASSEVDSYYEQY
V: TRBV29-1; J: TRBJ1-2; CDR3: SVDPADT
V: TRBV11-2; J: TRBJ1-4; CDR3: ASSFKRGLPPIWEKLF
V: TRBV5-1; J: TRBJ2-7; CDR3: ASSFGLVALEQY
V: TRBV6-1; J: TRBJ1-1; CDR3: ASSPTLNTEAF
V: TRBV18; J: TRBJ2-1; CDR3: ASSLIRTDGLVDDFPYNEQF
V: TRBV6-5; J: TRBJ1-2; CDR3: ASSWDVRGANYGYT
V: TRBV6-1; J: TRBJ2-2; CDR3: ASSLTSGELF
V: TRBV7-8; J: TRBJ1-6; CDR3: ASSLMPSNSPLH
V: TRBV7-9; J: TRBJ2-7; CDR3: ASSGDSFSYEQY
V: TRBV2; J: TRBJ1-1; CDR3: ASSQGGSGTEAF
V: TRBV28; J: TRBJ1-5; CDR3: ASSGQGYQPQH
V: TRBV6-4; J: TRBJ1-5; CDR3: ASSIPGQGWRNQPQH
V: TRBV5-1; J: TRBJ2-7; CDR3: ASRSGVYEQY
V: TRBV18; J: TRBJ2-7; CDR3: ASSPSQSSYEQY
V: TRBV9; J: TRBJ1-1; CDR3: ASSVEGGRTEAF
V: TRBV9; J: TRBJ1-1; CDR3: ASSVAGYTEAF
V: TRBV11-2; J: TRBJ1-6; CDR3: ASSLEGGGNSPLH
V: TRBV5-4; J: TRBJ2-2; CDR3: ASSLGWGIAGELF
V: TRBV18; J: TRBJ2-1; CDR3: ASSPPRTHYNEQF
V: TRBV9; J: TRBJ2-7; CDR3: ASSATGGSYEQY
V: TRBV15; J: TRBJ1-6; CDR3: ASKRGSSYNSPLH
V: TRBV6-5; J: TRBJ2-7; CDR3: ASSYEAGEQY
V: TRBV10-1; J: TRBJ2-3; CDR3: ASSTGLADTQY
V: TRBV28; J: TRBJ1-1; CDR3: ASSEQGARSF
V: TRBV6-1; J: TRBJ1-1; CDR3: ASSQTGADTEAF
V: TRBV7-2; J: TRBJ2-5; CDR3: ASRDRLQERAQY
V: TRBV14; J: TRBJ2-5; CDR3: ASRRQGQETQY
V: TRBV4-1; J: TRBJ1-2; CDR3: ASSQRDFGTGFDGYT
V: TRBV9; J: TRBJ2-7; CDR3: ASSATAHSYEQY
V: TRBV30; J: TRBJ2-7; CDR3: AWSGKTSGFLTYEQY
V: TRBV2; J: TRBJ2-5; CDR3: ASTLQETQY
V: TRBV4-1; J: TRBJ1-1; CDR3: ASSPPPGQGITEAF
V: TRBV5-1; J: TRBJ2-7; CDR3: ASSWAGDIYEQY
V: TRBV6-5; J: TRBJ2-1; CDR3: ASGDRGEQF
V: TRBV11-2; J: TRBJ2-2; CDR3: ASRLGQGNTGELF
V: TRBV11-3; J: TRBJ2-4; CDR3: ASSPSGAGGNIQY
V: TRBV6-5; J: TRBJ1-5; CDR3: ATRHGVFLNQPQH
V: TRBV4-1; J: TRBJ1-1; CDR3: ASSQGSRGEAF